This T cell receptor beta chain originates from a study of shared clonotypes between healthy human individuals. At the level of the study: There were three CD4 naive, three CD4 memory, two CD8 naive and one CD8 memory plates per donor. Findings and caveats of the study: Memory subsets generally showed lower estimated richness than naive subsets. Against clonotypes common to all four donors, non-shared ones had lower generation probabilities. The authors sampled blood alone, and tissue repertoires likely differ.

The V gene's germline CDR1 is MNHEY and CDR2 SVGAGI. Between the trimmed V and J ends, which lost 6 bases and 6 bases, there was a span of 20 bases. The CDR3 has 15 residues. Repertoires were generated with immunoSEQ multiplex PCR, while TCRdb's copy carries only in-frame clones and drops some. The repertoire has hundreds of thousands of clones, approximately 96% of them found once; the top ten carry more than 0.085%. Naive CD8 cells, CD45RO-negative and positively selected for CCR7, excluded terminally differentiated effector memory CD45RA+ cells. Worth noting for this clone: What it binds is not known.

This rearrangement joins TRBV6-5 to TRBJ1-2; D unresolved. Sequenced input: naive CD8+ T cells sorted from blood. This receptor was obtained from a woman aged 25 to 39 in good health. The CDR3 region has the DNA TGTGCCAGCAGCCAGATATGGACGCTTGCGGATGGCTACACCTTC. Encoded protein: CASSQIWTLADGYTF.